This TCR beta chain was sequenced for a study of HIV-infected patients and healthy controls. cDNA was made from approximately 0.55 ug RNA using alpha and beta constant primers. Separate chain-specific third strand synthesis with multiplexing indices produced the alpha and beta libraries. One entry per CDR3 protein results from TCRdb running MiXCR on the 5' RACE reads. The sample lists about 14,000 distinct CDR3 sequences; around 12% were seen once. Roughly three months, about 14 weeks, into antiretroviral therapy, follow-up blood was collected. No cell fractionation was done, so the repertoire covers all unsorted peripheral blood T cells. The RNA source was a roughly 2.5 ml peripheral blood draw. This CDR3 region has 14 residues. J was trimmed by 1 base and V by 4 bases; bases with no gene match: 3. In germline, CDR1 is SGDLS, CDR2 YYNGEE. Study observations and caveats: HIV+ repertoires were severely depleted of MAIT alpha-chain CDR3s, unlike healthy controls. HIV-infected repertoires had significantly higher mean Gini indices than controls, possibly reflecting oligoclonality. Comparisons were complicated because patients and controls had unequal numbers of distinct sequences.

This clonotype was picked up many times. Its target is unknown. The rearrangement links TRBV9 to TRBJ2-5; 8 bases are a match to TRBD1. Sequencing used blood, obtained during antiretroviral therapy. The receptor's source is an adult with HIV infection. The donor label of this sample is uncertain. CDR3 sequence reads: CASSIQGVQETQYF. The CDR3, as DNA: TGTGCCAGCAGCATACAGGGGGTCCAAGAGACCCAGTACTTC.